This T cell receptor (beta chain) was identified in a study of blood T cells in healthy people across ages (dated by TCRdb to the mid-2010s). In the study overall: In model experiments, template switching captured about one uniquely barcoded TCR beta cDNA molecule for every two T cells. To track age-related changes in TCR beta repertoire diversity, the study relied on deep sequencing normalized with unique cDNA molecular identifiers. Donors were grouped into four age groups: young (average approximately 16 years), middle-aged (approximately 41), aged (around 66) and long-lived (about 89). To avoid experimental bias, donors of different ages were randomly spread across the sequencing lanes. Two additional independent replicas of 1 million unique cDNA reads from the same blood draw were analyzed for two donors (one aged 18 to 29 and one aged 80 or older). Findings and caveats that apply to the study as a whole: Observed TCR beta diversity per million T cells fell roughly linearly with age, and a significant reduction was already apparent by age about 38. Estimates of total diversity from one million sequenced T cells were regarded as lower bounds and underestimates. Because profiling used bulk unsorted PBMCs, naive and antigen-experienced compartments could not be compared conclusively. The CMV infection status of donors was not known, potentially confounding age-related changes in expanded clonotypes. Compared with the aged group, the long-lived group had more naive CD4+ T cells, fewer expanded clones and increased TCR diversity, suggesting age selection. Observed TCR beta diversity correlated strongly with the percentage of naive T cells measured by flow cytometry.

The CDR3 spans 14 residues, from the cysteine through the phenylalanine. Only the CDR3 portion is preserved as DNA: 42 bases, with reading frame beginning at the first base. V is shortened by 5 bases, J by 7 bases, and the region joining them spans 15 bases. CDR1 and CDR2 were assigned from the germline V gene as SGHAT and FQNNGV. A remark on this clonotype: No antigen is known for it. No quality values exist for individual bases; no much larger clone is one base distant.

The library relied on 5' RACE. For sequencing, an Illumina HiSeq 2500 was employed. A second PCR of 7 to 11 cycles was performed with a sample-barcoded 5' primer and a J-beta primer mix. A unique molecular identifier was introduced onto each TCR beta cDNA molecule by a template-switch 5' adaptor carrying 12 random nucleotides. Each sample yielded at least 3 million CDR3-containing paired-end reads. All of the RNA was converted into first-strand cDNA using the Mint cDNA synthesis kit, with a TRBC-specific oligonucleotide serving as the primer. After uracil-DNA glycosylase treatment, a first 18-cycle PCR used universal primers M1SS and BC2_uni_R on all cDNA. The paper's data handling went like this. Normalization of each sample was performed by random selection of 1 million high-quality reads, each carrying a distinct molecular identifier. Reads with shared molecular identifiers were discarded instead of being binned into consensus sequences. MiTCR, set to a Q25 quality threshold and the strictest error-elimination algorithm, was used for CDR3 identification, clonotype clustering and error correction. A nonparametric unseen species model with Euler transformation was used to estimate a lower bound on total TCR beta diversity. Clones were called with MiXCR by TCRdb after fastp trimmed the public reads at Q25, and only in-frame beta chains were retained. All rows with the same CDR3 protein become a single entry with the most common DNA and genes. What appears here as the V and J calls and clone size reflects TCRdb's work, not the paper's. The sample includes about 650,000 distinct CDR3 sequences, with over 40% observed a single time. Of the sample, roughly 12% falls within the top ten clones.

The roughly 37 donors, aged about 6 to 95 years, were systemically healthy Caucasian individuals from Russia. Around 10 milliliters of peripheral blood were collected from each donor into EDTA-treated Vacutainer tubes. PBMCs were isolated by Ficoll-Paque density-gradient centrifugation, with at least 6.5 million obtained per sample. Trizol reagent was used to extract total RNA from the PBMCs, yielding at least 5.5 micrograms per sample. For every donor, flow cytometry on a PBMC aliquot measured the percentage of naive CD45RAhigh/CD27high T cells. The sequencing input was blood. This sequence uses TRBV11-2 and TRBJ2-1; the D gene is possibly TRBD1 or TRBD2, each agreeing over 6 bases. The sequence came from a woman of 80 years or more in good health. The nucleotides are TGTGCCAGCAGCGCCCCCGGGGGCCTGAATGAGCAGTTCTTC. Translated, it gives CASSAPGGLNEQFF.